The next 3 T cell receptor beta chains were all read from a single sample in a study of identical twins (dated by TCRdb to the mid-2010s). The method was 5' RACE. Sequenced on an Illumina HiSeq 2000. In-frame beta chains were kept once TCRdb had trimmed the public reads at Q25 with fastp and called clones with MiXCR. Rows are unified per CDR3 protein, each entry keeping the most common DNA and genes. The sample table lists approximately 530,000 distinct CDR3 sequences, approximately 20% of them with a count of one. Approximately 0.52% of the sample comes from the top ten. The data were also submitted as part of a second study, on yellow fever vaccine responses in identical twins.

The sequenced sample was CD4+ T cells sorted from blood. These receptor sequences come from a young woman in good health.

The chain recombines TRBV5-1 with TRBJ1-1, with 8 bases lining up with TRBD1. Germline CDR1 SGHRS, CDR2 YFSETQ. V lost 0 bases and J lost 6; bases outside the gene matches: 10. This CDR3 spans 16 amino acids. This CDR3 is CASSLALTGVLSEAFF. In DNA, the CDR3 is TGCGCCAGCAGCTTGGCCTTGACAGGGGTTCTCTCTGAAGCTTTCTTT. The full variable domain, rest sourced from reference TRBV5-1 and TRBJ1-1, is KAGVTQTPRYLIKTRGQQVTLSCSPISGHRSVSWYQQTPGQGLQFLFEYFSETQRNKGNFPGRFSGRQFSNSRSEMNVSTLELGDSALYLCASSLALTGVLSEAFFGQGTRLTVV.

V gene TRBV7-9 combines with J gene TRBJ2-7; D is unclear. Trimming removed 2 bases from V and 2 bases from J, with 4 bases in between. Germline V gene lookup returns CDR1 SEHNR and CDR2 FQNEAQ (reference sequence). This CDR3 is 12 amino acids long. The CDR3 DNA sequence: TGTGCCAGCAGCTTATGGGCCTACGAGCAGTACTTC. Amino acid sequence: CASSLWAYEQYF.

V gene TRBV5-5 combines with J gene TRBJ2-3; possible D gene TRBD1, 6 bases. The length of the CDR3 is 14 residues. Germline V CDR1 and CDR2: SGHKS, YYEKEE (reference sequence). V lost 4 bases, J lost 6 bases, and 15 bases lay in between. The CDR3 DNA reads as TGTGCCAGCAGCCCCTTTGGCCAGGGGGATACGCAGTATTTT. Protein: CASSPFGQGDTQYF.